This TCR beta chain was identified during a study of shared clonotypes between healthy human individuals. General observations from the study: With a few donors compared, approximately 5% of naive CD4 clonotypes were shared.

About this clone: Its antigen is not identified.

Germline CDR1 MNHEY, CDR2 SMNVEV (reference sequence). There are 15 residues in the CDR3. Trimming removed 0 bases at V and 9 bases at J, with 15 bases between. Clones were sequenced by immunoSEQ multiplex PCR, and TCRdb holds only the in-frame ones, with some missing. Among 2 million to 2.5 million clones, roughly 93% were seen once, and the ten largest hold about 0.37%. CD45RA+ naive and CD45RA-negative memory subsets were separated from CD4+ cells. The TCR was taken from a young man in good health. Some clones in this sample may be carry-over from other donors' samples. The chain uses TRBV27 and TRBJ2-1; no clear D. Sequenced input: naive CD4+ T cells from PBMCs. The subset is: CD45RA+ positively selected. The CDR3 spells CASSLSLVSRVEQFF. The CDR3 DNA follows: TGTGCCAGCAGTTTATCGTTAGTTTCAAGGGTTGAGCAGTTCTTC.